The sequence of this T cell receptor beta chain was determined in a study of T cell responses to AZD1222 COVID-19 vaccine. Findings and limits, study-wide: Nearly half of spike-specific TCRs reportedly target variant regions that are unmutated in the B.1.351 and B.1.1.7 variants. Receipt of two AZD1222 doses was followed by a rise in Spike-specific TCR breadth and depth. Regions 160-218 and 743-854 dominated among vaccine-associated CD4 TCRs spanning spike. Donors were largely white British and mainly female; clonal diversity was possibly underestimated.

Comments on this clone: The target antigen is unknown.

V lost 7 bases and J 3 bases, leaving 4 bases between the germline ends. CDR1 is MNHEY, CDR2 SVGAGI, per germline. The CDR3 covers 10 residues. This table comes from immunoSEQ multiplex PCR, and its TCRdb copy is limited to in-frame clones, with some not included. The sample comprises 150,000 to 200,000 clones, about 95% of which are singletons, and 0.64% rests with the top ten. The input for sequencing was peripheral blood, taken on day 0 of AZD1222 vaccination. V usage is TRBV6-5 and J usage is TRBJ2-7; D gene ambiguous. This clonotype originated in an adult in good health. The CDR3 DNA follows: TGTGCCAGCAAAAACTACGAGCAGTACTTC. Amino acids: CASKNYEQYF.